The 31 T cell receptor beta chains listed next were all sequenced from one sample in a study of T cell clonality in common variable immunodeficiency. The repertoire was sequenced with immunoSEQ multiplex PCR; TCRdb's copy has only in-frame clones and lacks some. The repertoire consists of about 39,000 clones, none detected only once. The sequencing input was peripheral blood mononuclear cells. The receptors stem from a person aged 18 to 75 in good health.

This clone showed up many times. The missing CDR3 end, 3 residues past where the read stops, is filled in from the germline J gene. The chain recombines TRBV6-2 or TRBV6-3 with TRBJ2-2; D is undetermined. CDR3 length: 15 residues. In germline, CDR1 is MNHEY, CDR2 SVGEGT. Trimming stripped 6 bases from V and 8 bases from J, with 19 bases between. CDR3 DNA, as far as it was read: TGTGCCAGCAGATTACTCGCCCTCCAGGAGGGGGAG. Its protein product is CASRLLALQEGE. The full CDR3 is CASRLLALQEGELFF.

Many counts were recorded for this clone. Sequencing ends 3 residues short of the CDR3 end; the germline J gene provides the rest. The V call is TRBV19, the J call TRBJ2-2; TRBD1 matches at 9 bases. The V gene's germline CDR1 is LNHDA and CDR2 SQIVND (reference sequence). Trimming took 5 bases from V and 5 from J; bases not matched to a gene: 12. The CDR3 runs 17 residues. This CDR3 reads CASSPNRGLVYTGELFF. Incomplete CDR3 DNA: TGTGCCAGTAGTCCGAACAGGGGGCTTGTCTATACCGGGGAG.

This clone has at least ten counts. The DNA ends 3 residues before the CDR3 does, and the rest of the CDR3 is filled in from the germline J gene. The chain couples TRBV7-2 to TRBJ2-7; a possible D gene is TRBD2 (6 bases). Between the trimmed V and J ends, which lost 0 bases and 6 bases, there was a span of 12 bases. This CDR3 region has 14 residues. Germline V gives CDR1 SGHTA, CDR2 FQGNSA. The CDR3 reads CASSLAPKAGEQYF. The CDR3 DNA, read in part, is TGTGCCAGCAGCTTAGCCCCTAAAGCGGGCGAG. The whole variable domain, filled in from reference TRBV7-2 and TRBJ2-7, reads GAGVSQSPSNKVTEKGKDVELRCDPISGHTALYWYRQSLGQGLEFLIYFQGNSAPDKSGLPSDRFSAERTGGSVSTLTIQRTQQEDSAVYLCASSLAPKAGEQYFGPGTRLTVT.

This clone was observed at least ten times. The read falls 3 residues short of the CDR3 end, and the missing part is taken from the germline J gene. V is TRBV20-1 and J is TRBJ2-1, with 14 bases lining up with TRBD2. The trim removed 1 base at V and 9 bases at J, leaving 8 bases unmatched. Germline CDR1 is DFQATT and CDR2 is SNEGSKA (reference sequence). This CDR3 is 16 amino acids long. CDR3 DNA, as far as it was read: TGCAGTGCTAGAGTGACTAGCGGGAGGGCCTCGGGTGAG. It encodes CSARVTSGRASGE. The whole CDR3 sequence reads CSARVTSGRASGEQFF.

At least ten counts were recorded for this clone. The read terminates 3 residues before the CDR3 end, so the remaining end is supplied by the germline J gene. The chain links TRBV20-1 to TRBJ2-5, with a weak D call TRBD2 (6 bases). Germline CDR1 and CDR2: DFQATT and SNEGSKA (reference sequence). The CDR3 has 18 residues. Trimming took off 1 base at V and 5 bases at J, with 26 bases between the two ends. The CDR3 loop reads CSARALVLSGGMGETQYF. CDR3 DNA (partial): TGCAGTGCTAGAGCCCTCGTCCTTAGCGGAGGGATGGGGGAGACC.

This clone has ten or more counts. The read is 3 residues too short to cover the CDR3 end, so that end is filled in from the germline J gene. The chain has TRBV20-1 and TRBJ2-3; maybe TRBD2 (5 bases). CDR1 is DFQATT and CDR2 is SNEGSKA in the germline V gene (reference sequence). The CDR3 is 14 amino acids. Incomplete CDR3 DNA: TGCAGTGCTAACGGAATTACTAGAGCGGAGACG. Its translation is CSANGITRAET. The complete CDR3 reads CSANGITRAETQYF.

This clone was detected many times. The sequenced fragment ends 3 residues before the CDR3 boundary, so the rest is inferred from the germline J gene. The chain links TRBV30 to TRBJ2-3; 10 nucleotides match TRBD2. J was trimmed by 2 bases and V by 5 bases; bases with no gene match: 4. The length of the CDR3 is 14 residues. Per the germline V gene, CDR1 is GTSNPN and CDR2 is SVGIG (reference sequence). Incomplete CDR3 DNA: TGTGCCTGGGAACTAGCGGGAAACACAGATACG. Amino acids: CAWELAGNTDT. The whole CDR3 region reads CAWELAGNTDTQYF.

In this sample, this clone turned up many times. Read sequence stops 3 residues before the CDR3 end, and the germline J gene provides the missing end. This chain joins TRBV20-1 and TRBJ2-3; 8 bases are shared with TRBD1. The CDR3 is made up of 14 amino acids. The germline V gene has CDR1 DFQATT and CDR2 SNEGSKA (reference sequence). The CDR3 region is CSSPGQDHNQPQYF. CDR3 bases read: TGCAGTTCGCCGGGACAGGACCACAATCAGCCG.

This clone has ten or more counts. Read coverage stops 3 residues before the CDR3 terminus; the germline J gene supplies the remainder. The V gene is TRBV5-1, the J gene TRBJ2-7; 9 positions agree with TRBD2. V was pared by 4 bases and J by 2 bases, with 7 bases of the junction left unmatched. The CDR3 spans 15 residues. The germline V gene encodes CDR1 SGHRS and CDR2 YFSETQ. The CDR3 DNA, read in part, is TGCGCCAGCAGCCCCGGGCTAGCGGGACCCTACGAG. Its protein product is CASSPGLAGPYE. The full CDR3 protein is CASSPGLAGPYEQYF. Filled out from reference TRBV5-1 and TRBJ2-7, the complete variable domain reads KAGVTQTPRYLIKTRGQQVTLSCSPISGHRSVSWYQQTPGQGLQFLFEYFSETQRNKGNFPGRFSGRQFSNSRSEMNVSTLELGDSALYLCASSPGLAGPYEQYFGPGTRLTVT.

This clone was recorded at least ten times. The read ends 3 residues shy of where the CDR3 ends; the end is completed using the germline J gene. The chain employs TRBV7-2 and TRBJ2-3; 7 bases are a match to TRBD2. CDR1 SGHTA and CDR2 FQGNSA come from the germline V gene. The CDR3 has 13 residues. CDR3 sequence: CASSLVLAGPQYF. CDR3 DNA, as far as it was read: TGTGCCAGCAGCTTAGTCTTAGCGGGCCCG.

There are many counts of this clone. CDR3 bases read: TGTGCCAGTAGTATCGTGACAGACCAAGAGACC. As protein: CASSIVTDQET. Given in full, the CDR3 is CASSIVTDQETQYF. The chain is built from TRBV19 and TRBJ2-5, with a tentative D call TRBD1 (5 bases). The observed sequence ends 3 residues before the CDR3 terminus, with the missing tail filled in from the germline J gene. The CDR3 extends over 14 amino acids. The ends were cut back, 3 bases at V and 0 bases at J, with 8 bases in the middle. The germline CDR1 and CDR2 sequences are LNHDA and SQIVND (reference sequence).

Regarding this clone: At one end, the junction sequence differs from germline, possibly due to a read error. The read ends 3 residues early relative to the CDR3; the germline J gene fills the gap. The V gene is TRBV7-9, the J gene TRBJ2-7; D perhaps matches TRBD1 (6 bases). Germline-derived CDR1 and CDR2 are SEHNR and FQNEAQ (reference sequence). The CDR3 extends over 13 amino acids. The covered CDR3 bases are TGTACCAGCACCTGGACAGACGTTTACGAG. This translates into CTSTWTDVYE. The full CDR3 protein reads CTSTWTDVYEQYF.

This clone has a count of ten or more. The CDR3 protein is CASSLIQGPTGELFF. CDR3 DNA (partial): TGTGCCAGCAGCTTAATACAGGGCCCCACCGGGGAG. The chain is built from TRBV7-3 and TRBJ2-2; D is perhaps TRBD1 (6 bases). The DNA ends 3 residues before the CDR3 does, and the rest of the CDR3 is filled in from the germline J gene. The CDR3 contains 15 residues. Germline assignment: CDR1 SGHTA and CDR2 FQGTGA. Trimming cost V 1 base and J 4 bases, with 10 bases left between them.

This clone was seen at least ten times. The read falls 3 residues short of the CDR3 end, and the missing part is taken from the germline J gene. The gene calls are TRBV28 and TRBJ2-2, with D possibly TRBD1 on 6 matching bases. Germline V gives CDR1 MDHEN, CDR2 SYDVKM. V lost 6 bases, J lost 3 bases, and 14 bases lay in between. This CDR3 is 15 amino acids long. CDR3 loop: CASRVRGSYTGELFF. Incomplete CDR3 DNA: TGTGCCAGCAGGGTGAGGGGGTCCTACACCGGGGAG.

There are many counts of this clone. The CDR3 goes on 3 residues after the read ends, and that part is filled in from the germline J gene. The chain links TRBV9 to TRBJ2-3; maybe TRBD2 (6 bases). The germline V gene has CDR1 SGDLS and CDR2 YYNGEE. V lost 0 bases, J lost 4 bases, and 6 bases lay in between. The CDR3 runs to 13 residues. CDR3 DNA, as far as it was read: TGTGCCAGCAGCGTAGCGGGGGCAGATACG. Encoded protein: CASSVAGADT. The full CDR3 sequence reads CASSVAGADTQYF.

This clone was picked up many times. CDR3 residues: CASSQGEGNTIYF. CDR3 bases read: TGCGCCAGCAGCCAGGGGGAAGGAAACACC. This chain joins TRBV5-1 and TRBJ1-3; 7 bases agree with TRBD1. With the read ending 3 residues before the CDR3 end, the germline J gene is used to fill in that end. The CDR3 is made up of 13 amino acids. Germline V gene lookup returns CDR1 SGHRS and CDR2 YFSETQ. Trimming took 4 bases from V and 4 from J; bases not matched to a gene: 2.

This clone was picked up many times. From the germline J gene comes the end of the CDR3, since the read stops 3 residues before it. This sequence joins TRBV20-1 and TRBJ1-6; 9 bases fit TRBD1. Germline V CDR1 and CDR2: DFQATT, SNEGSKA (reference sequence). V lost 0 bases to trimming and J lost 0 bases; unmatched junction nucleotides: 6. CDR3 length: 18 amino acids. CDR3 residues: CSARDRGTGYSYNSPLHF. The CDR3 DNA, read in part, is TGCAGTGCTAGAGATCGCGGGACAGGGTACTCCTATAATTCACCC.

The table lists this clone with many counts. The read stops 3 residues short of the end of the CDR3; the missing end is completed from the germline J gene. The J gene is TRBJ2-7, the V gene TRBV2, with TRBD1 matching over 8 bases. Per the germline V gene, CDR1 is SNHLY and CDR2 is FYNNEI. With 5 bases clipped from V and 5 bases from J, the junction kept 11 bases outside the gene matches. The CDR3 covers 15 residues. The CDR3 sequence: CASSYNGQGADEQYF. The sequenced CDR3 bases are TGTGCCAGCAGTTACAATGGACAGGGCGCCGACGAG.

There are many counts of this clone. The read halts 3 residues ahead of the CDR3 end, with the missing end drawn from the germline J gene. The chain carries TRBV30 and TRBJ1-2, with D perhaps TRBD1 (5 bases). Trimming removed 8 bases from V and 3 bases from J, with 10 bases in between. The CDR3 has 11 amino acids. Germline values: CDR1 GTSNPN, CDR2 SVGIG (reference sequence). The CDR3 bases that were read are TGTGCCAGTCAGGGTGACTATGGC. Translating gives CASQGDYG. The whole CDR3 protein is CASQGDYGYTF.

This clone was observed many times. The read ends 3 residues before the CDR3 terminus; that terminus is restored from the germline J gene. J is TRBJ2-7 and V is TRBV6-1; 7 positions match TRBD2. The CDR3 is 16 residues long. The ends lost 3 bases at V and 0 bases at J; junction bases unmatched: 8. The germline CDR1 and CDR2 sequences are MNHNS and SASEGT. Partial CDR3 DNA: TGTGCCAGCAGTGATTCGGGGGGATACTACTCCTACGAG. This sequence encodes CASSDSGGYYSYE. The entire CDR3 protein is CASSDSGGYYSYEQYF.

This clone appeared many times. The DNA ends 3 residues before the CDR3 does, and the rest of the CDR3 is filled in from the germline J gene. V and J are TRBV12-3 or TRBV12-4 and TRBJ2-1, with 7 bases lining up with TRBD2. This CDR3 has 15 amino acids. V lost 4 bases to trimming and J lost 4 bases; unmatched junction nucleotides: 7. The CDR3 protein is CASSSTSAAYNEQFF. The CDR3 DNA, read in part, is TGTGCCAGCAGTTCTACTAGCGCGGCTTACAATGAG.

This clone was seen repeatedly, ten times or more. The read terminates 3 residues ahead of where the CDR3 ends, so the germline J gene completes it. Within the sample, other DNA sequences also encode this same CDR3. The chain is built from TRBV28 and TRBJ2-7; 9 bases map to TRBD2. After removal of 5 bases from V and 6 bases from J, the junction contained 2 bases not matched to a gene. This CDR3 region has 12 residues. Germline V CDR1 and CDR2: MDHEN, SYDVKM. Here the CDR3 reads CASSQLAGEQYF. The CDR3 DNA, read in part, is TGTGCCAGCAGTCAACTAGCGGGCGAG.

This clone was counted at least ten times. Sequencing ends 3 residues short of the CDR3 end; the germline J gene provides the rest. The chain links TRBV7-3 to TRBJ2-3, with TRBD2 matching 7 bases. The V and J ends lost 3 bases and 1 base, in that order; junction bases with no gene match: 4. The CDR3 is made up of 15 amino acids. Germline assignment: CDR1 SGHTA and CDR2 FQGTGA. The part of the CDR3 DNA that was read is TGTGCCAGCAGCTTCACTAGCGACCGCACAGATACG. Protein: CASSFTSDRTDT. The entire CDR3 sequence reads CASSFTSDRTDTQYF.

This clone was picked up many times. With the read ending 3 residues before the CDR3 end, the germline J gene is used to fill in that end. V gene TRBV7-8 combines with J gene TRBJ1-1, with D maybe TRBD1 (6 bases). The germline V and J ends were trimmed by 4 bases and 0 bases, with 9 bases remaining between them. The CDR3 has 14 residues. The germline CDR1 and CDR2 sequences are SGHVS and FQNEAQ. The CDR3 here is CASSSQGLNTEAFF. Incomplete CDR3 DNA: TGTGCCAGCAGCTCCCAGGGGCTGAACACTGAA.

This clone was picked up a small number of times. The read terminates 3 residues before the CDR3 end, so the remaining end is supplied by the germline J gene. V gene TRBV7-9 combines with J gene TRBJ1-1; the D gene is possibly TRBD1 (5 bases). Trimming pared 5 bases from V and 0 bases from J, leaving 13 bases between. This CDR3 has 15 residues. Germline values: CDR1 SEHNR, CDR2 FQNEAQ (reference sequence). Incomplete CDR3 DNA: TGTGCCAGCAGCCTGACCGACAGTGTGAACACTGAA. Amino acids: CASSLTDSVNTE. The full CDR3 reads CASSLTDSVNTEAFF.

About this clone itself: The CDR3 end is not reached by the read, which stops 3 residues before it; the germline J gene fills it in. V is TRBV2 and J is TRBJ1-5, with TRBD1 matching over 7 bases. Germline CDR1 and CDR2: SNHLY and FYNNEI. The V and J ends lost 4 bases and 7 bases, in that order; junction bases with no gene match: 10. The CDR3 totals 15 residues. The CDR3 DNA, read in part, is TGTGCCAGCAGTGGAGCAGGGGGAGGACGGCAGCCC. Amino acids: CASSGAGGGRQP. The CDR3 in its entirety is CASSGAGGGRQPQHF.

The sample holds many counts of this clone. The read finishes 3 residues shy of the CDR3 end, and the germline J gene is used to complete it. This chain uses TRBV5-8 with TRBJ2-3; 10 bases map to TRBD1. The CDR3 has 15 amino acids. CDR1 and CDR2 (germline): SGHTS, YDEGEE. V lost 8 bases and J lost 2; bases outside the gene matches: 8. CDR3 DNA (partial): TGTGCCAGATCTACGGGACAGGGGAACACAGATACG. Amino acids: CARSTGQGNTDT. The complete CDR3 sequence is CARSTGQGNTDTQYF.

This clone was found many times. The read finishes 3 residues shy of the CDR3 end, and the germline J gene is used to complete it. The rearrangement joins TRBV2 to TRBJ2-5; 7 nucleotides line up with TRBD1. Germline loops: CDR1 SNHLY, CDR2 FYNNEI. The CDR3 spans 13 residues. Trimming at V came to 7 bases and at J to 0 bases, leaving 2 bases not matched to a gene. This CDR3 reads CASKDRHQETQYF. The DNA read from the CDR3 is TGTGCCAGCAAGGACAGGCACCAAGAGACC.

The table lists this clone with many counts. The CDR3 end falls 3 residues outside the read, so it is completed with the germline J gene. The chain links TRBV7-8 to TRBJ2-1; TRBD2 aligns across 9 bases. Germline CDR1 is SGHVS and CDR2 is FQNEAQ. After removal of 3 bases from V and 2 bases from J, the junction contained 5 bases not matched to a gene. CDR3 length: 16 residues. The sequenced part of the CDR3 DNA is TGTGCCAGCAGCTTCGGGCTAGCGGGAACCTACAATGAG. Its protein product is CASSFGLAGTYNE. The entire CDR3 is CASSFGLAGTYNEQFF.

This clone was seen at least ten times. Read data end 3 residues before the CDR3 end; the end is taken from the germline J gene. The V and J genes are TRBV5-1 and TRBJ2-3; 10 bases agree with TRBD2. The CDR3 is 17 residues long. The germline gives CDR1 SGHRS, CDR2 YFSETQ. J gave up 6 bases and V 0 bases, and 10 bases lay outside the gene matches. This CDR3 reads CASSLGSSGGKGDTQYF. The CDR3 bases that were read are TGCGCCAGCAGCTTGGGATCTAGCGGGGGAAAGGGGGATACG.

There are many counts of this clone. The missing CDR3 end, 3 residues past where the read stops, is filled in from the germline J gene. The chain carries TRBV14 and TRBJ2-7; 12 positions match TRBD2. The V gene end was trimmed by 2 bases and the J gene end by 4 bases; junction bases not matched to a gene: 3. The CDR3 runs 15 residues. CDR1 and CDR2 from the germline V gene are SGHDN and FVKESK. Here the CDR3 reads CASSQLAGGPYEQYF. The sequenced CDR3 bases are TGTGCCAGCAGCCAACTAGCGGGAGGGCCTTACGAG.